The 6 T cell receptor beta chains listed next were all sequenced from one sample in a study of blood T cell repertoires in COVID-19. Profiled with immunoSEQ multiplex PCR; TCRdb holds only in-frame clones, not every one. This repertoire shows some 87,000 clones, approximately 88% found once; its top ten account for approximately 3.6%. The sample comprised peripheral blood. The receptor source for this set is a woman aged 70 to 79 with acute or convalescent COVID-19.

The CDR3 bases are TGTGCCAGCAGTTTAGAGGGTACTGGTTATGGCTACACCTTC. Residues: CASSLEGTGYGYTF. The chain employs TRBV28 and TRBJ1-2; D ambiguous. V shed 2 bases and J shed 5 bases, with 12 bases lying between them. Germline lookup yields CDR1 MDHEN and CDR2 SYDVKM. This CDR3 contains 14 residues.

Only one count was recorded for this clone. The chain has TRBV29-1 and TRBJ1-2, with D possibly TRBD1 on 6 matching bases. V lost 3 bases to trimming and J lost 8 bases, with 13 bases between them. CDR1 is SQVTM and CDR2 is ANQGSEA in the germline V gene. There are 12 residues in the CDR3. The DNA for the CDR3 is TGCAGCGTTGACCCGACAGGTGTAGGCTACACCTTC. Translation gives CSVDPTGVGYTF.

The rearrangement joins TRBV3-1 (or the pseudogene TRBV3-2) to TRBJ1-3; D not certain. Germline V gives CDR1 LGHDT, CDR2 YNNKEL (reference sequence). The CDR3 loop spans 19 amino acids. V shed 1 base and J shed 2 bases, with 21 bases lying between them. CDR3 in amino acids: CASSQVPKATGSAGNTIYF. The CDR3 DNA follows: TGTGCCAGCAGCCAAGTCCCGAAGGCTACCGGGTCCGCTGGAAACACCATATATTTT.

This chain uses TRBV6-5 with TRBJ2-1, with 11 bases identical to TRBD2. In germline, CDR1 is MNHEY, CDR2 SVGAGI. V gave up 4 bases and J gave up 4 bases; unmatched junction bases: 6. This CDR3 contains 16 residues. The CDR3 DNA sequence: TGTGCCAGCAGTTCCACCGGGACTAGCGGATACAATGAGCAGTTCTTC. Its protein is CASSSTGTSGYNEQFF.

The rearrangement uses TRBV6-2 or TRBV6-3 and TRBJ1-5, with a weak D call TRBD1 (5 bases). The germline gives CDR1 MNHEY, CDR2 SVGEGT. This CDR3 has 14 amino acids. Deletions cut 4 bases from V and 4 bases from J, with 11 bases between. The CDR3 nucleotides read TGTGCCAGCAGTTCGCCAGGGCGAAATCAGCCCCAGCATTTT. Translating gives CASSSPGRNQPQHF.

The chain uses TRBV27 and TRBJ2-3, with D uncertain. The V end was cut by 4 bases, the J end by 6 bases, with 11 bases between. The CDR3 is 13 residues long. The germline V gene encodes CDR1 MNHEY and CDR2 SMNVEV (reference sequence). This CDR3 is CASSSSSWDTQYF. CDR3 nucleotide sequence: TGTGCCAGCAGTTCCTCGAGTTGGGATACGCAGTATTTT.